Listed below are T cell receptor beta chains from one sample, sequenced in a study of T cell clonotyping in hematopoietic cell transplantation. Clones were read by immunoSEQ multiplex PCR, and TCRdb kept only the in-frame ones, dropping some. The data hold 6,000 to 8,000 clones, with around 89% observed a single time. This specimen was peripheral blood mononuclear cells, taken before stem cell transplant. The receptors stem from a man in his sixties with acute myeloid leukemia. Some clones in this sample may be carry-over from other donors' samples. CDR3s leave out the opening cysteine and the closing phenylalanine or tryptophan. Fields, in order: V gene, CDR3 protein.

>TRBV5-1
ASSLELATNEKLF
>TRBV30
ASRTGGFDEQY
>TRBV5-5
ASSPGTGVSQPQH
>TRBV28
ASSLSQDRANEKLF
>TRBV4-1
ASSQDPGAGANVLT
>TRBV19
ASSMGQGANYEQY
>TRBV4-1
ASSQETGQGDSYEQY
>TRBV5-1
ASSLDPGLNTEAF
>TRBV10-3
AISEPRDLRQF
>TRBV6-1
ASSEVPRDEQY
>TRBV7-3
ASSRTSGITSYNEQF
>TRBV7-8
ASSFLAGGVPNEQF
>TRBV2
ASRSASGSRDTQY
>TRBV6-5
ASSYLRGRSSYEQY
>TRBV2
ATDRQASTDTQY
>TRBV27
ASSLTGGRNEQF
>TRBV6-5
ASSSLGGYIQETQY
>TRBV27
ASSLTVQETQY
>TRBV15
AIERGTGLRTGELF
>TRBV29-1
SATGGSNEKLF
>TRBV10-3
ATQIGAQNTGELF
>TRBV29-1
SVETGKLYEQY
>TRBV5-1
ASSLVRGGAMYSYNEQF
>TRBV6-1
ASSVSGRTDTQY
>TRBV10-3
AISEFGGMNTEAF
>TRBV5-1
ASSLFGQGDQPQH
>TRBV27
ASSFRAGNYNEQF
>TRBV19
ASSMGRIRRGLAEAYNEQF